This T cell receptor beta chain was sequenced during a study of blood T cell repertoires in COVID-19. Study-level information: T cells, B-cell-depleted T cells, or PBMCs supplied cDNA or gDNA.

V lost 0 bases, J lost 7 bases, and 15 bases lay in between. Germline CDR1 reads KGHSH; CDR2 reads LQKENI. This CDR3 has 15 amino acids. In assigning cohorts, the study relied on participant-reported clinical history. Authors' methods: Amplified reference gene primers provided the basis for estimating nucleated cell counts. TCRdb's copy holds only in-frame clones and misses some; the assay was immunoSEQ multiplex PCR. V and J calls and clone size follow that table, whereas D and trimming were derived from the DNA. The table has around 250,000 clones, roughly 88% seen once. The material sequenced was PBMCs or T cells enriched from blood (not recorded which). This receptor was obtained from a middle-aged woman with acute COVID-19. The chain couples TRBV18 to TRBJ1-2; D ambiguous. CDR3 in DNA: TGTGCCAGCTCACCACCGGCCAGCCGGGTCGGTGGCTACACCTTC. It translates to CASSPPASRVGGYTF. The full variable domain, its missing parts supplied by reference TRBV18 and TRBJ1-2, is NAGVMQNPRHLVRRRGQEARLRCSPMKGHSHVYWYRQLPEEGLKFMVYLQKENIIDESGMPKERFSAEFPKEGPSILRIQQVVRGDSAAYFCASSPPASRVGGYTFGSGTRLTVV.